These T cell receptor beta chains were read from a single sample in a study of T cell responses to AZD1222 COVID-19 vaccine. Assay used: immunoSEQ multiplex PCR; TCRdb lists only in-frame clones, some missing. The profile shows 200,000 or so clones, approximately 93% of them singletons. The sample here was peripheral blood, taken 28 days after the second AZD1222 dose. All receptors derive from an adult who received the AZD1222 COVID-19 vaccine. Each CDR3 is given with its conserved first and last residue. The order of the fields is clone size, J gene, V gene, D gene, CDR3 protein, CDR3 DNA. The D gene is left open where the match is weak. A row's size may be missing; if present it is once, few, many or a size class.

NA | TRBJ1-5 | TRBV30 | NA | CAWSLWAGNQPQHF | TGTGCCTGGAGCCTTTGGGCGGGTAATCAGCCCCAGCATTTT
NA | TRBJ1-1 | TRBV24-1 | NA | CATSDTGLRTEAFF | TGTGCCACCAGTGATACAGGGTTACGCACTGAAGCTTTCTTT
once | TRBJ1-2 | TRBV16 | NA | CASSQSRGLGTF | TGTGCCAGCAGCCAATCGCGAGGGCTTGGGACCTTC
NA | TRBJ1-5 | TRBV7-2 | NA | CASSLGQGSNQPQHF | TGTGCCAGCAGCTTAGGGCAGGGAAGCAATCAGCCCCAGCATTTT
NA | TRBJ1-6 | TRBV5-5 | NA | CASSLQEAPISPLHF | TGTGCCAGCAGCTTGCAGGAGGCGCCCATTTCACCCCTCCACTTT
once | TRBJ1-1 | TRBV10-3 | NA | CAIRRQEMGEAFF | TGTGCCATCAGACGGCAGGAAATGGGTGAAGCTTTCTTT
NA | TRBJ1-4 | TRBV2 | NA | CASSVRPGDNEKLFF | TGTGCCAGCAGTGTAAGGCCCGGGGATAATGAAAAACTGTTTTTT
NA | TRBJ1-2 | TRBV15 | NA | CATSRLQVDPSGYTF | TGTGCCACCAGCAGATTACAGGTGGACCCGTCTGGCTACACCTTC
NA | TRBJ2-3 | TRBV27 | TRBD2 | CASSWTSGRLRTDTQYF | TGTGCCAGCAGTTGGACTAGCGGCAGACTGCGCACAGATACGCAGTATTTT
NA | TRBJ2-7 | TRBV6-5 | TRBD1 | CASIIPRTGEQYF | TGTGCCAGCATCATCCCCCGGACAGGCGAGCAGTACTTC